What follows are 20 T cell receptor beta chains derived from one specimen sequenced in a study of blood T cell repertoires in COVID-19 (TCRdb year 2020). Library method: the immunoSEQ multiplex PCR assay. The table comes from immuneACCESS by way of TCRdb, which keeps in-frame sequences with V and J called. Part of the clones is missing from these tables; in studies checked, under half for an unresolved V gene and the rest for unknown reasons. For this sample the table gives about 160,000 clones, of which more than 80% were detected only once. The ten largest clones add up to approximately 3% of the sample. The sequenced sample was peripheral blood. These receptors were collected from a man in his sixties with acute or convalescent COVID-19.

The chain employs TRBV19 and TRBJ2-2; 8 bases align to TRBD1. The J segment lost 3 bases and the V segment lost 4 bases, leaving 7 bases of the junction unmatched. Germline CDR1 is LNHDA and CDR2 is SQIVND (reference sequence). CDR3 length equals 16 residues. CDR3 nucleotides: TGTGCCAGTAGTACCTCAGGGGGCCCATACACCGGGGAGCTGTTTTTT. This translates into CASSTSGGPYTGELFF. Combining the CDR3 with reference TRBV19 and TRBJ2-2 gives the whole variable domain DGGITQSPKYLFRKEGQNVTLSCEQNLNHDAMYWYRQDPGQGLRLIYYSQIVNDFQKGDIAEGYSVSREKKESFPLTVTSAQKNPTAFYLCASSTSGGPYTGELFFGEGSRLTVL.

This sequence joins TRBV18 and TRBJ2-7, with TRBD1 as a possible D gene (5 bases). CDR3 length: 13 amino acids. Germline V gene lookup returns CDR1 KGHSH and CDR2 LQKENI. V lost 3 bases to trimming and J lost 6 bases, with 12 bases between them. DNA for the CDR3: TGTGCCAGCTCACCGTCAGGGATGAGCGAGCAGTACTTC. It encodes CASSPSGMSEQYF.

This clone showed up just a few times. The genes are TRBV19 and TRBJ1-5, with 7 positions matching TRBD1. This CDR3 region has 14 residues. Germline-derived CDR1 and CDR2 are LNHDA and SQIVND (reference sequence). Trimming took 10 bases from V and 5 from J; bases not matched to a gene: 11. CDR3 loop: CATKQGIGDQPQHF. The CDR3 DNA follows: TGTGCCACTAAACAGGGGATCGGAGATCAGCCCCAGCATTTT. Filled out from reference TRBV19 and TRBJ1-5, the complete variable domain reads DGGITQSPKYLFRKEGQNVTLSCEQNLNHDAMYWYRQDPGQGLRLIYYSQIVNDFQKGDIAEGYSVSREKKESFPLTVTSAQKNPTAFYLCATKQGIGDQPQHFGDGTRLSIL.

V usage is TRBV10-3 and J usage is TRBJ2-5, with 11 bases identical to TRBD2. Germline values: CDR1 ENHRY, CDR2 SYGVKD. With 10 bases clipped from V and 1 base from J, the junction kept 5 bases outside the gene matches. The CDR3 extends over 14 amino acids. The CDR3 DNA reads as TGTGCCAGCGGGACTAGCGGAGCCCAAGAGACCCAGTACTTC. This translates into CASGTSGAQETQYF.

The V gene is TRBV10-3, the J gene TRBJ2-2; TRBD1 matches at 8 bases. V dropped 10 bases and J dropped 8; count of bases not matched to a gene: 9. This CDR3 comprises 13 residues. From germline, CDR1 is ENHRY and CDR2 SYGVKD. This CDR3 is CATGTGSSGELFF. The CDR3, as DNA: TGTGCCACGGGGACAGGAAGTTCGGGGGAGCTGTTTTTT.

This chain connects TRBV29-1 to TRBJ1-5; TRBD1 matches 10 bases. The J segment lost 3 bases and the V segment lost 4 bases, leaving 3 bases of the junction unmatched. In germline, CDR1 is SQVTM, CDR2 ANQGSEA. The CDR3 is 14 amino acids. CDR3 bases: TGCAGCGTTGGGACAGGGGGACTCAATCAGCCCCAGCATTTT. Amino acids: CSVGTGGLNQPQHF.

The chain couples TRBV27 to TRBJ2-7; 9 nucleotides align to TRBD1. Trimming removed 2 bases from V and 9 bases from J; junction bases left unmatched: 5. The CDR3 runs 13 residues. Looked up from germline, CDR1 is MNHEY and CDR2 is SMNVEV (reference sequence). CDR3 protein: CASSLRDRDGQYF. CDR3 sequence (DNA): TGTGCCAGCAGTTTAAGGGACAGGGACGGGCAGTACTTC.

In nucleotides, the CDR3 is TGCGCCAGCAGCACAGGGACAGGGGCCGGGGAGCTGTTTTTT. This translates into CASSTGTGAGELFF. The chain carries TRBV5-1 and TRBJ2-2; 10 bases line up with TRBD1. Germline assignment: CDR1 SGHRS and CDR2 YFSETQ. This CDR3 is 14 amino acids long. The J segment lost 6 bases and the V segment lost 4 bases, leaving 3 bases of the junction unmatched.

The V call is TRBV9, the J call TRBJ2-5; 9 bases agree with TRBD1. The V and J ends lost 4 bases and 5 bases, in that order; junction bases with no gene match: 6. The CDR3 is 14 residues long. Looked up from germline, CDR1 is SGDLS and CDR2 is YYNGEE. CDR3 bases: TGTGCCAGCAGCCCCTTGACAGGGGGTGAGACCCAGTACTTC. Translated: CASSPLTGGETQYF. The entire variable domain, with the rest obtained from reference TRBV9 and TRBJ2-5, is as follows: DSGVTQTPKHLITATGQRVTLRCSPRSGDLSVYWYQQSLDQGLQFLIQYYNGEERAKGNILERFSAQQFPDLHSELNLSSLELGDSALYFCASSPLTGGETQYFGPGTRLLVL.

The chain carries TRBV5-1 and TRBJ1-4, with D maybe TRBD1 (6 bases). This CDR3 is 13 amino acids long. Germline CDR1 is SGHRS and CDR2 is YFSETQ. Trimming removed 4 bases from V and 12 bases from J, with 16 bases in between. The CDR3 is CASSQPGHEELFF. Here the CDR3 DNA reads TGCGCCAGCAGCCAACCGGGACACGAGGAACTGTTTTTT.

This clone was recorded once. The chain couples TRBV30 to TRBJ2-2; no firm D call. V was clipped by 2 bases and J by 4 bases, with 2 bases between them. The CDR3 runs to 11 residues. Germline lookup yields CDR1 GTSNPN and CDR2 SVGIG (reference sequence). The CDR3 sequence is CAWSRTGELFF. CDR3 coding DNA: TGTGCCTGGAGTCGCACCGGGGAGCTGTTTTTT.

The J gene is TRBJ1-4, the V gene TRBV24-1, with D perhaps matching TRBD1 (6 bases). Germline CDR1 and CDR2: KGHDR and SFDVKD. Trimming cost V 3 bases and J 0 bases, with 10 bases left between them. The CDR3 runs to 16 residues. CDR3 coding DNA: TGTGCCACCAGTGATCACAGGGTCGCAACTAATGAAAAACTGTTTTTT. Its translation is CATSDHRVATNEKLFF.

The rearrangement joins TRBV3-1 (or the pseudogene TRBV3-2) to TRBJ1-5, with D possibly TRBD1 on 5 matching bases. This CDR3 is built from 15 residues. The V gene's germline CDR1 is LGHDT and CDR2 YNNKEL (reference sequence). Trimming removed 3 bases at V and 2 bases at J, with 11 bases between. The CDR3 DNA sequence: TGTGCCAGCAGCCACGACAGCCTGGGCAATCAGCCCCAGCATTTT. Translating it yields CASSHDSLGNQPQHF.

This clone is medium-sized within its sample. The V call is TRBV27, the J call TRBJ1-1; D gene uncertain. The ends were cut back, 5 bases at V and 5 bases at J, with 15 bases in the middle. The CDR3 contains 14 residues. Germline lookup yields CDR1 MNHEY and CDR2 SMNVEV (reference sequence). The CDR3 loop reads CASSLDMAGTEAFF. The DNA for the CDR3 is TGTGCCAGCAGTCTCGACATGGCCGGAACTGAAGCTTTCTTT.

J is TRBJ2-2 and V is TRBV5-1; no definite D call. CDR3 length: 13 residues. Between the trimmed V and J ends, which lost 3 bases and 7 bases, there was a span of 10 bases. Germline V gene sequence: CDR1 SGHRS, CDR2 YFSETQ. CDR3 nucleotides: TGCGCCAGCAGCTCGGCGCAGGTCGGGGAGCTGTTTTTT. Amino acid sequence: CASSSAQVGELFF.

The chain links TRBV29-1 to TRBJ2-3; weak D call: TRBD2 (6 bases). The CDR3 has 14 residues. Germline lookup yields CDR1 SQVTM and CDR2 ANQGSEA. V lost 3 bases, J lost 6 bases, and 16 bases lay in between. The CDR3 coding sequence is TGCAGCGTTGAGCGTTTGGGGGGAACGGATACGCAGTATTTT. Translation gives CSVERLGGTDTQYF.

This sequence joins TRBV6-5 and TRBJ2-3; 8 bases fit TRBD1. The V and J ends lost 4 bases and 9 bases, in that order; junction bases with no gene match: 15. The germline CDR1 and CDR2 sequences are MNHEY and SVGAGI. The CDR3 has 16 amino acids. CDR3 region: CASSSPGQAFGETQYF. As DNA, the CDR3 is TGTGCCAGCAGTTCTCCGGGACAGGCGTTTGGGGAAACGCAGTATTTT.

This CDR3 reads CATRGDRGYGYTF. The DNA for the CDR3 is TGTGCCACCAGGGGGGACAGGGGGTATGGCTACACCTTC. The chain links TRBV24-1 to TRBJ1-2, with 11 nucleotides matching TRBD1. The CDR3 runs 13 residues. The V and J ends lost 7 bases and 5 bases, in that order; junction bases with no gene match: 2. The germline V gene has CDR1 KGHDR and CDR2 SFDVKD.

V is TRBV4-3 and J is TRBJ2-7, with TRBD1 as a possible D gene (5 bases). This CDR3 spans 15 amino acids. V gave up 0 bases and J gave up 3 bases, with 12 bases separating them. Germline V lookup: CDR1 LGHNA, CDR2 YSLEER. The CDR3 coding sequence is TGCGCCAGCAGCCAAGATGCAGGGTCGAACTACGAGCAGTACTTC. It encodes CASSQDAGSNYEQYF.

The chain uses TRBV29-1 and TRBJ2-7; D is perhaps TRBD2 (6 bases). V was cut by 4 bases and J by 3 bases, with 10 bases left in between. Germline values: CDR1 SQVTM, CDR2 ANQGSEA. The CDR3 extends over 12 amino acids. The CDR3: CSVGAGNYEQYF. The CDR3 nucleotides read TGCAGCGTTGGTGCGGGGAACTACGAGCAGTACTTC.